The clone carrying this T cell receptor beta chain was seen more than once but under ten times. This sample is part of a study of identical twins. Unique molecular identifiers were present on the cDNA, and a universal primer site came from template switching. TCRdb re-analysed the 5' RACE reads in MiXCR, keeping a single row per CDR3 protein. The sample lists around 100,000 distinct CDR3 sequences; 5.5% to 7% were seen once. The material sequenced was memory T cells sorted from blood. This TCR was sampled from a woman in her forties or fifties in good health.

The DNA for the CDR3 is TGTGCCAGCAGCCAATACCTAGCGGGAGGACAGAATGAGCAGTTCTTC. Residues: CASSQYLAGGQNEQFF. The genes are TRBV14 and TRBJ2-1; 11 bases line up with TRBD2. The V and J ends lost 2 bases and 7 bases, in that order; junction bases with no gene match: 7. The CDR3 runs to 16 residues. Germline CDR1 reads SGHDN; CDR2 reads FVKESK.